The clone carrying this T cell receptor beta chain occurred many times. Arm-PCR of CDR3 regions with iRepertoire HTBI primers generated TCR beta libraries. MiXCR, run by TCRdb on the multiplex PCR reads, gives a single entry per CDR3 protein. The sample holds 350,000 to 400,000 distinct CDR3 sequences, 15% to 17% seen once. This CDR3 contains 14 residues. Germline lookup yields CDR1 MRHNA and CDR2 SNTAGT. The germline V and J ends were trimmed by 1 base and 2 bases, with 8 bases remaining between them. Specified time point: newly diagnosed GD, antithyroid drugs for less than 3 months. The TCR library was prepared using RNA isolated from PBMCs. The sample belongs to a study of regulatory T cells in long-lasting Graves disease.

The chain recombines TRBV6-4 with TRBJ1-1; D is ambiguous. The clonotype was recovered from a female donor with Graves disease. Source: peripheral blood mononuclear cells (PBMCs), taken at new diagnosis, from a patient treated with antithyroid drugs. CDR3 nucleotides: TGTGCCAGCAGTGACTACGAGAAAAACACTGAAGCTTTCTTT. Translation: CASSDYEKNTEAFF.